This T cell receptor beta chain is drawn from a study of Ad26.COV2.S vaccination and SARS-CoV-2 variants. The study, taken as a whole, reports: Vaccine and placebo groups showed comparable non-spike TCR breadth.

Treatment: around 19 received Ad26.COV2.S at low or high dose, single or two shots; 5 received placebo; per-sample allocation not given. Sample collection was performed on day 63 after the first vaccine or placebo injection. For this clone: What it binds is not known.

This CDR3 comprises 13 residues. In germline, CDR1 is MDHEN, CDR2 SYDVKM. V was trimmed by 3 bases and J by 1 base, leaving 6 bases between them. The method was immunoSEQ multiplex PCR; TCRdb's version includes in-frame clones alone and lacks a portion of them. The sample has some 500,000 clones, about 88% seen once. This specimen consisted of peripheral blood, obtained in a trial of Ad26.COV2.S vaccine versus placebo. This sequence originates from a person aged 18-60 years who received the Ad26.COV2.S COVID-19 vaccine or a placebo. V gene TRBV28 combines with J gene TRBJ1-1; D unclear. The CDR3, as DNA: TGTGCCAGCAGTTTCGGGGAGAACACTGAAGCTTTCTTT. The encoded protein is CASSFGENTEAFF.